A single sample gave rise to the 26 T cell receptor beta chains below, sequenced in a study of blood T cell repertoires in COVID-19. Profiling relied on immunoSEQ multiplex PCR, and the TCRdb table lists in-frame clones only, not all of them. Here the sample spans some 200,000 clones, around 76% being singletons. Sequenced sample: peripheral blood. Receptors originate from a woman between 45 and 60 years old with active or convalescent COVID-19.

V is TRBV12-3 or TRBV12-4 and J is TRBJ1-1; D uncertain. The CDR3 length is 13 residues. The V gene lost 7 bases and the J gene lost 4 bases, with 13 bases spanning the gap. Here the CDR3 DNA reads TGTGCCAGCACAACGCGGGTAAGCACTGAAGCTTTCTTT. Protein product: CASTTRVSTEAFF.

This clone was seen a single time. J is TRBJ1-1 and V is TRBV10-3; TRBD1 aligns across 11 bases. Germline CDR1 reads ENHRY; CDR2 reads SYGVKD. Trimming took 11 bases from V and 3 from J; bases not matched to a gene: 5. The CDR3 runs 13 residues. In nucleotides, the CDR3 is TGTGCCGCGGGGACAGGGGGAGACACTGAAGCTTTCTTT. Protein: CAAGTGGDTEAFF.

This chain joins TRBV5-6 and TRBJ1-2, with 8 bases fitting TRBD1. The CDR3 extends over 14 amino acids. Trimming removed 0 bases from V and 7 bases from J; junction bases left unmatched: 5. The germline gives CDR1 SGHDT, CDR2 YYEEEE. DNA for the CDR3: TGTGCCAGCAGCTTGGGACAGGGGATCTCTGGCTACACCTTC. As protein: CASSLGQGISGYTF.

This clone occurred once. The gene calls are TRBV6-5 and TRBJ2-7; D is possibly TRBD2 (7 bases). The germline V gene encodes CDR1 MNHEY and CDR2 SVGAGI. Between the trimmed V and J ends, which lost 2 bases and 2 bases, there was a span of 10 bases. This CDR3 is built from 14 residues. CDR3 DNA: TGTGCCAGCAGTTACGACGGGGGGCCCTACGAGCAGTACTTC. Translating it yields CASSYDGGPYEQYF.

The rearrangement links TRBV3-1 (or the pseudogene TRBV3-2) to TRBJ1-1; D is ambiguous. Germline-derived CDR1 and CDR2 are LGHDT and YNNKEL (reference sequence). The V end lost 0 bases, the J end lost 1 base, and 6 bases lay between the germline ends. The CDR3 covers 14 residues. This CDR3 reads CASSQEAWNTEAFF. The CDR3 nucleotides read TGTGCCAGCAGCCAAGAGGCCTGGAACACTGAAGCTTTCTTT.

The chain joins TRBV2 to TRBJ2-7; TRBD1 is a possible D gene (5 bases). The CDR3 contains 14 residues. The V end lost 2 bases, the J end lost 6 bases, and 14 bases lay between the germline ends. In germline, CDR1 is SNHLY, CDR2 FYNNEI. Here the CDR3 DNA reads TGTGCCAGCAGTGAAATTAAGGGGATGGGCGAGCAGTACTTC. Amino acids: CASSEIKGMGEQYF.

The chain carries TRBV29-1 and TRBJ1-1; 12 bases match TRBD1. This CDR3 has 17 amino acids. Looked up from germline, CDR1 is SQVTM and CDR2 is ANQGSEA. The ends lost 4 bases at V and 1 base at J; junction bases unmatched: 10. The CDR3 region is CSVAKGTGGVWNTEAFF. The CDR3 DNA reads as TGCAGCGTTGCAAAGGGGACAGGGGGCGTCTGGAACACTGAAGCTTTCTTT.

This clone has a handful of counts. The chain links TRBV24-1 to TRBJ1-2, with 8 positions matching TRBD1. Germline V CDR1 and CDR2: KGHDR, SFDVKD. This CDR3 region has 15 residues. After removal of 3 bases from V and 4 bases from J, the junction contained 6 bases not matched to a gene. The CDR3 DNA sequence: TGTGCCACCAGTGATCGACAGGGGTTGAGCTATGGCTACACCTTC. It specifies CATSDRQGLSYGYTF.

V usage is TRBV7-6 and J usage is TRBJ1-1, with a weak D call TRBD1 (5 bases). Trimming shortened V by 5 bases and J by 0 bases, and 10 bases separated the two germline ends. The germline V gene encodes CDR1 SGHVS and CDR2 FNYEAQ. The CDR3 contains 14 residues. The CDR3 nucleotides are TGTGCCAGCAGCCAGACAGAACTGAACACTGAAGCTTTCTTT. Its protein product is CASSQTELNTEAFF.

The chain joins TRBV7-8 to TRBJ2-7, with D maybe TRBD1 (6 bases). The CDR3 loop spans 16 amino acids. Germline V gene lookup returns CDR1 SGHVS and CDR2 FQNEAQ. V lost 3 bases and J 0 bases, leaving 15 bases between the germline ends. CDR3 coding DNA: TGTGCCAGCAGCTTGCGACAGGAAATCTACTCCTACGAGCAGTACTTC. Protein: CASSLRQEIYSYEQYF.

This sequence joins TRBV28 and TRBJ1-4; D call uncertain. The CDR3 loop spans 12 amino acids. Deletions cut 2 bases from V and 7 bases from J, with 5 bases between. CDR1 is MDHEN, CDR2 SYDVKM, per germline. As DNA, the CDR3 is TGTGCCAGCAGTTTAGGGCGTGAAAAACTGTTTTTT. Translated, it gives CASSLGREKLFF.

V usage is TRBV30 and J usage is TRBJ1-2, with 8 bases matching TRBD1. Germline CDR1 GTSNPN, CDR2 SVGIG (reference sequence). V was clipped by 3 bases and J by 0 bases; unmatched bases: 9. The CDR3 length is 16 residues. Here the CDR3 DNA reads TGTGCCTGGAGAAGGCCGGGACAGGCACCTAACTATGGCTACACCTTC. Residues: CAWRRPGQAPNYGYTF.

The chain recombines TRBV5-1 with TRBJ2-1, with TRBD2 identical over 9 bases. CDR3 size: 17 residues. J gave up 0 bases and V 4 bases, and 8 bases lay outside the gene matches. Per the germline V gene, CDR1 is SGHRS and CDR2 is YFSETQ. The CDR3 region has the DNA TGCGCCAGCAGCCCTGGACTAGCGCCGAGCTCCTACAATGAGCAGTTCTTC. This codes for CASSPGLAPSSYNEQFF. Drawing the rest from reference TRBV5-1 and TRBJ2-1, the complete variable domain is KAGVTQTPRYLIKTRGQQVTLSCSPISGHRSVSWYQQTPGQGLQFLFEYFSETQRNKGNFPGRFSGRQFSNSRSEMNVSTLELGDSALYLCASSPGLAPSSYNEQFFGPGTRLTVL.

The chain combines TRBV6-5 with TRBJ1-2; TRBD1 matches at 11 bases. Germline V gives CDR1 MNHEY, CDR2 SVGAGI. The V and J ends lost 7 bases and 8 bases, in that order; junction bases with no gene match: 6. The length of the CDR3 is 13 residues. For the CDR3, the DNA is TGTGCCAGCACCGAGGACAGGGGGCGAGGCTACACCTTC. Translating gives CASTEDRGRGYTF.

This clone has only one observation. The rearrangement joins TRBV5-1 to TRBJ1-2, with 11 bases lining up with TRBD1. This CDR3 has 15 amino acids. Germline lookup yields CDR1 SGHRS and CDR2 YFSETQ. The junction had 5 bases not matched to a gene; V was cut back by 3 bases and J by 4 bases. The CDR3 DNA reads TGCGCCAGCAGCTCCGAAGGGACAGGGGGCTATGGCTACACCTTC. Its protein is CASSSEGTGGYGYTF.

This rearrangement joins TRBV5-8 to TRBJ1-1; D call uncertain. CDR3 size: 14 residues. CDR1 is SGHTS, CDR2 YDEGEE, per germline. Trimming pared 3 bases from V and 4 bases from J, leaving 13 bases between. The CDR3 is CASSWARLSTEAFF. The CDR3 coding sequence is TGTGCCAGCAGCTGGGCACGCCTGAGCACTGAAGCTTTCTTT. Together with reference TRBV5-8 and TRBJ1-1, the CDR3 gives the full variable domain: EAGVTQSPTHLIKTRGQQATLRCSPISGHTSVYWYQQALGLGLQFLLWYDEGEERNRGNFPPRFSGRQFPNYSSELNVNALELEDSALYLCASSWARLSTEAFFGQGTRLTVV.

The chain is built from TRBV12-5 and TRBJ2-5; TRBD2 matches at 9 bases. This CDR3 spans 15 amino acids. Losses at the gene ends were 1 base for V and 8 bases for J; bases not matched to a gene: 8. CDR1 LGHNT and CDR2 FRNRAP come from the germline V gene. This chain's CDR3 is CASGLGTGTSITQYF. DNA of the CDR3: TGTGCTAGTGGTTTGGGGACCGGGACTAGCATCACCCAGTACTTC.

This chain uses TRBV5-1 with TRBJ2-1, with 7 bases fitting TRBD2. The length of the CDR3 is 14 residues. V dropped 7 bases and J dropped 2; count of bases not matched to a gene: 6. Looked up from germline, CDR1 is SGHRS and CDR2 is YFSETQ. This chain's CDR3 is CASQRGGTYNEQFF. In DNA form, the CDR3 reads TGCGCCAGCCAGCGGGGAGGAACCTACAATGAGCAGTTCTTC. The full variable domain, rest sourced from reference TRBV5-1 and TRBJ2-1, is KAGVTQTPRYLIKTRGQQVTLSCSPISGHRSVSWYQQTPGQGLQFLFEYFSETQRNKGNFPGRFSGRQFSNSRSEMNVSTLELGDSALYLCASQRGGTYNEQFFGPGTRLTVL.

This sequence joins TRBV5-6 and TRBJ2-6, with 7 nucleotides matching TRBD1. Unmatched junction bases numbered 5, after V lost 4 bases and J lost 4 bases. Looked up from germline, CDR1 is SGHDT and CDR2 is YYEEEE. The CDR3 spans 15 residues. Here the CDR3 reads CASSPQGSGANVLTF. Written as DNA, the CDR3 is TGTGCCAGCAGCCCACAGGGGTCCGGGGCCAACGTCCTGACTTTC.

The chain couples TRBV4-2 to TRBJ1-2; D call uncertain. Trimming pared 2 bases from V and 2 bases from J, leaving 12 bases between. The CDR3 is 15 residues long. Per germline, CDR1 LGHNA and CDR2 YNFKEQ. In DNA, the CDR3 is TGTGCCAGCAGCCAAACTCCTACAGTAAACTATGGCTACACCTTC. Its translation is CASSQTPTVNYGYTF.

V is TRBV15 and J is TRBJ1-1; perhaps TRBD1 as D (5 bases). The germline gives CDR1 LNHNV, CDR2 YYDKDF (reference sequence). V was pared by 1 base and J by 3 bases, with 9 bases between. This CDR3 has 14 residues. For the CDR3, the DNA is TGTGCCACCAGCAGAGGGGGGGTCGACACTGAAGCTTTCTTT. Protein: CATSRGGVDTEAFF.

CDR3 amino acids: CASSFYNRDPPEAFF. The CDR3 nucleotides read TGTGCCAGCAGCTTTTATAACAGGGACCCCCCTGAAGCTTTCTTT. The rearrangement uses TRBV13 and TRBJ1-1, with a tentative D call TRBD1 (6 bases). The length of the CDR3 is 15 residues. V was clipped by 3 bases and J by 6 bases, with 17 bases between them. The V gene's germline CDR1 is PRHDT and CDR2 FYEKMQ (reference sequence).

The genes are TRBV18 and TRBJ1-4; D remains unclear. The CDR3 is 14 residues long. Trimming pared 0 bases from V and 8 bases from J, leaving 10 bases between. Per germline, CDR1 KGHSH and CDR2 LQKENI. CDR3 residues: CASSPPGRREKLFF. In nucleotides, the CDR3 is TGTGCCAGCTCACCACCGGGCCGCAGGGAAAAACTGTTTTTT.

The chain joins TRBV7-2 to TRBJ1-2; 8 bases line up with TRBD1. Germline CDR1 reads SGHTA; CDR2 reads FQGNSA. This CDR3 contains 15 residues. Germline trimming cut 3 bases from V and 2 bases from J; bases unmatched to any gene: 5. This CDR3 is CASSLPGQVNYGYTF. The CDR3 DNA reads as TGTGCCAGCAGCTTGCCGGGACAGGTAAACTATGGCTACACCTTC.

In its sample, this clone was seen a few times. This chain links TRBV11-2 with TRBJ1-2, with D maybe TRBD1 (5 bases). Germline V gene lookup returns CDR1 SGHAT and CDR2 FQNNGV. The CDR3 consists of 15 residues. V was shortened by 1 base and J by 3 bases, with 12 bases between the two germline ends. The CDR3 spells CASSLVGGGYYGYTF. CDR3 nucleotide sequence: TGTGCCAGCAGCTTAGTTGGGGGGGGTTACTATGGCTACACCTTC.

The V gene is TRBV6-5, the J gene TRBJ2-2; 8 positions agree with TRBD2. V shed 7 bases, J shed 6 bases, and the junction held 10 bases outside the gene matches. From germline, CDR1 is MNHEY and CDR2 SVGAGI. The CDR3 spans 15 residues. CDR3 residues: CASTGSGTFAGELFF. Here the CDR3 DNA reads TGTGCCAGCACTGGTAGCGGGACTTTCGCCGGGGAGCTGTTTTTT.